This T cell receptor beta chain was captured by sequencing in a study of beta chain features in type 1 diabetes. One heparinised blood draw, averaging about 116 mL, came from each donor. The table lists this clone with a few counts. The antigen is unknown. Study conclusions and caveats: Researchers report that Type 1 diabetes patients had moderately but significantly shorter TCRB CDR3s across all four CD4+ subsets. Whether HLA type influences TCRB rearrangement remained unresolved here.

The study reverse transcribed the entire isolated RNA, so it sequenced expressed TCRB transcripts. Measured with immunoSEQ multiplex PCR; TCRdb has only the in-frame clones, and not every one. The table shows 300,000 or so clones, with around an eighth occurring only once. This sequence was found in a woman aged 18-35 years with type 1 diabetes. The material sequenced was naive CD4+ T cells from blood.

This CDR3 reads CASSPVGSRNTEAFF. The CDR3 bases are TGTGCCAGCTCACCAGTCGGTTCTAGGAACACTGAAGCTTTCTTT. The chain joins TRBV18 to TRBJ1-1, with D hard to call. Germline V gene lookup returns CDR1 KGHSH and CDR2 LQKENI. The ends were cut back, 2 bases at V and 1 base at J, with 11 bases in the middle. The CDR3 totals 15 residues.